The 14 T cell receptor beta chains in this list originate from one sample, sequenced in a study of shared clonotypes between healthy human individuals. CD45RO negativity and positive selection for CCR7 defined naive CD8 cells, a population that excluded terminally differentiated effector memory CD45RA+ cells. Method: immunoSEQ multiplex PCR; TCRdb's copy keeps in-frame clones and lacks some. The sample records about 2.1 million clones, under 95% being singletons. The sample taken for sequencing was naive CD8+ T cells from PBMCs. The receptors stem from a man between 18 and 35 years old in good health. Some clones in this sample may be carry-over from other donors' samples.

DNA of the CDR3: TGTGCCAGCAGTCCGGGGGGGGATACGCAGTATTTT. As protein: CASSPGGDTQYF. The genes are TRBV7-6 and TRBJ2-3; 8 positions agree with TRBD2. The CDR3 is 12 residues long. Germline trimming cut 6 bases from V and 6 bases from J; bases unmatched to any gene: 2. CDR1 and CDR2 (germline): SGHVS, FNYEAQ.

V usage is TRBV11-2 and J usage is TRBJ2-7; 7 bases map to TRBD2. There are 14 residues in the CDR3. Germline-derived CDR1 and CDR2 are SGHAT and FQNNGV. J was trimmed by 3 bases and V by 1 base; bases with no gene match: 3. CDR3 sequence reads: CASSLVGGFYEQYF. The CDR3 DNA sequence: TGTGCCAGCAGCTTAGTCGGGGGGTTCTACGAGCAGTACTTC.

The V gene is TRBV28, the J gene TRBJ2-2; 8 bases fit TRBD1. CDR3 length equals 16 residues. Germline assignment: CDR1 MDHEN and CDR2 SYDVKM. J was trimmed by 7 bases and V by 8 bases; bases with no gene match: 15. The CDR3 loop reads CASCSPVRGPIGELFF. In nucleotides, the CDR3 is TGTGCCAGCTGTAGCCCGGTCAGGGGGCCGATCGGGGAGCTGTTTTTT.

The chain joins TRBV6-1 to TRBJ2-7; D uncertain. The CDR3 has 12 amino acids. Germline V CDR1 and CDR2: MNHNS, SASEGT. Between the trimmed V and J ends, which lost 5 bases and 4 bases, there was a span of 9 bases. The CDR3 is CASSPIMYEQYF. CDR3 nucleotide sequence: TGTGCCAGCAGTCCCATAATGTACGAGCAGTACTTC.

This clone occurred once. The chain uses TRBV27 and TRBJ1-5; D not resolved. The CDR3 spans 14 residues. The germline CDR1 and CDR2 sequences are MNHEY and SMNVEV (reference sequence). Trimming shortened V by 3 bases and J by 7 bases, and 13 bases separated the two germline ends. As DNA, the CDR3 is TGTGCCAGCAGTTTGGGAGGGATCGGGCAGCCCCAGCATTTT. Translation gives CASSLGGIGQPQHF.

This clone was counted once. The chain recombines TRBV19 with TRBJ2-2; TRBD1 matches at 9 bases. Losses at the gene ends were 2 bases for V and 4 bases for J; bases not matched to a gene: 11. This CDR3 has 18 residues. The germline V gene has CDR1 LNHDA and CDR2 SQIVND (reference sequence). The CDR3, as DNA: TGTGCCAGTAGTATATCCCGCCGGGACAGGGTCTTCACCGGGGAGCTGTTTTTT. Protein: CASSISRRDRVFTGELFF.

This chain's CDR3 is CASSYRLTYEQYF. The CDR3 nucleotides are TGTGCCAGCAGTTACCGATTAACCTACGAGCAGTACTTC. The chain has TRBV6-5 and TRBJ2-7; no definite D call. Germline lookup yields CDR1 MNHEY and CDR2 SVGAGI. CDR3 length equals 13 residues. V gave up 2 bases and J gave up 2 bases, with 7 bases separating them.

Turning to this clone: Additional DNA sequences in this sample encode the identical CDR3. The chain joins TRBV7-3 to TRBJ2-2; D not resolved. Trimming pared 5 bases from V and 0 bases from J, leaving 4 bases between. The CDR3 is made up of 13 amino acids. Germline V lookup: CDR1 SGHTA, CDR2 FQGTGA. CDR3 amino acids: CASSATNTGELFF. CDR3 nucleotides: TGTGCCAGCAGCGCGACGAACACCGGGGAGCTGTTTTTT.

A remark on this clone: The sample has other DNA sequences that encode this CDR3 too. The V and J genes are TRBV27 and TRBJ2-1, with a possible D match to TRBD2 (5 bases). The germline V and J ends were trimmed by 2 bases and 6 bases, with 8 bases remaining between them. Looked up from germline, CDR1 is MNHEY and CDR2 is SMNVEV (reference sequence). This CDR3 region has 13 residues. Here the CDR3 DNA reads TGTGCCAGCAGTTTAGGTCGGGGCAATGAGCAGTTCTTC. Amino acid sequence: CASSLGRGNEQFF.

This sequence joins TRBV28 and TRBJ2-7; D possibly matches TRBD1 or TRBD2 (5 bases each). The germline gives CDR1 MDHEN, CDR2 SYDVKM. V was pared by 9 bases and J by 3 bases, with 15 bases between. The CDR3 totals 13 residues. The CDR3 is CARLRGCDYEQYF. The CDR3 DNA sequence: TGTGCCAGACTGAGGGGTTGCGACTACGAGCAGTACTTC.

This clone was seen a single time. The sample holds other DNA sequences that translate to the same CDR3. CDR3 DNA sequence: TGTGCCAGCAGTTTGTGGACAGCCAACACCGGGGAGCTGTTTTTT. It specifies CASSLWTANTGELFF. The genes are TRBV27 and TRBJ2-2; possibly TRBD1 for D (6 bases). Trimming removed 3 bases at V and 2 bases at J, with 10 bases between. This CDR3 spans 15 amino acids. The germline V gene has CDR1 MNHEY and CDR2 SMNVEV (reference sequence).

The chain links TRBV28 to TRBJ1-1, with D uncertain. V dropped 9 bases and J dropped 4 bases, with 18 bases sitting between them. In germline, CDR1 is MDHEN, CDR2 SYDVKM. The CDR3 runs 14 residues. CDR3 region: CASEGVRWGTEAFF. Written as DNA, the CDR3 is TGTGCCAGTGAGGGCGTCCGATGGGGCACTGAAGCTTTCTTT. Full variable domain (remainder filled in from reference TRBV28 and TRBJ1-1): DVKVTQSSRYLVKRTGEKVFLECVQDMDHENMFWYRQDPGLGLRLIYFSYDVKMKEKGDIPEGYSVSREKKERFSLILESASTNQTSMYLCASEGVRWGTEAFFGQGTRLTVV.

V is TRBV9 and J is TRBJ1-1; D uncertain. This CDR3 is built from 13 residues. Trimming cost V 3 bases and J 4 bases, with 10 bases left between them. Germline V gene sequence: CDR1 SGDLS, CDR2 YYNGEE. The CDR3 region is CASSDSGATEAFF. CDR3 nucleotides: TGTGCCAGCAGCGACTCCGGAGCCACTGAAGCTTTCTTT.

This rearrangement joins TRBV7-9 to TRBJ2-7, with TRBD2 as a possible D gene (6 bases). The ends were cut back, 3 bases at V and 6 bases at J, with 15 bases in the middle. CDR1 and CDR2 from the germline V gene are SEHNR and FQNEAQ (reference sequence). The CDR3 totals 14 residues. The CDR3 sequence: CASSLGGLFSEQYF. The CDR3 nucleotides read TGTGCCAGCAGCTTGGGGGGTCTGTTCTCCGAGCAGTACTTC.